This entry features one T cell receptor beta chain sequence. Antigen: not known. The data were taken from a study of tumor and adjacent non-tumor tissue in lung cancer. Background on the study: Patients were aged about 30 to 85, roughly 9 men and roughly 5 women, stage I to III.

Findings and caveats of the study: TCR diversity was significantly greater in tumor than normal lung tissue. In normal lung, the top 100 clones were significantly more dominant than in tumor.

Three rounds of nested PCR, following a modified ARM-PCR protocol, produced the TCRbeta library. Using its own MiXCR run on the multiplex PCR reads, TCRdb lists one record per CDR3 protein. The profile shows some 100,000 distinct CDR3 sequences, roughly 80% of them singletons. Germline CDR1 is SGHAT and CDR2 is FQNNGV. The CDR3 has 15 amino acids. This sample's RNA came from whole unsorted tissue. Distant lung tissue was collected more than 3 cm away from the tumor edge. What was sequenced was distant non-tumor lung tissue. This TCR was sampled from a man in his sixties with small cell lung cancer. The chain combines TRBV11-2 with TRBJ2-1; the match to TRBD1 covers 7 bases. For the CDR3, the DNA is TGTACCAACAGCTCTTCTTCAACAGGGGACCCTAAGCAGTTCTTC. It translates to CTNSSSSTGDPKQFF.